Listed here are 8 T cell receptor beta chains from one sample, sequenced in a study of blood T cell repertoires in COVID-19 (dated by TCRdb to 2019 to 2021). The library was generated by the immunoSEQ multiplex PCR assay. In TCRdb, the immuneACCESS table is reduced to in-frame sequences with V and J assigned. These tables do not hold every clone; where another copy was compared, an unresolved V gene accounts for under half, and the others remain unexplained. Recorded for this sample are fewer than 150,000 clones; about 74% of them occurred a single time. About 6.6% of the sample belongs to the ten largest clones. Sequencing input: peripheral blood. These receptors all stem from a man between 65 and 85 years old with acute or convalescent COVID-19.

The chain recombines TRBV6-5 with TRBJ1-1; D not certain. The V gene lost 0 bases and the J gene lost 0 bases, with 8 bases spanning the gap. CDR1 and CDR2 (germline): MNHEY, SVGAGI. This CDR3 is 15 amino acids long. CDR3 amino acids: CASSYSTRLNTEAFF. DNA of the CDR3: TGTGCCAGCAGTTACTCGACACGGTTGAACACTGAAGCTTTCTTT.

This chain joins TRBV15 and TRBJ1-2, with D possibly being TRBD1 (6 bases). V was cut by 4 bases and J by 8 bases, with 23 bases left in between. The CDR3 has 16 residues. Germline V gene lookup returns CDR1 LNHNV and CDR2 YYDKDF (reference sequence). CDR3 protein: CATSTGETGLLAGYTF. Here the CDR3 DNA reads TGTGCCACCAGCACCGGGGAGACAGGACTCCTCGCCGGCTACACCTTC.

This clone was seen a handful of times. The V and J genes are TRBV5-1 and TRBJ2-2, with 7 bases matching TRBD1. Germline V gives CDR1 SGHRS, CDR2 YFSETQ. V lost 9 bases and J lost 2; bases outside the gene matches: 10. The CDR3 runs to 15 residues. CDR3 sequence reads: CATKRDSGNTGELFF. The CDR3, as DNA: TGCGCCACTAAAAGGGACAGCGGCAACACCGGGGAGCTGTTTTTT.

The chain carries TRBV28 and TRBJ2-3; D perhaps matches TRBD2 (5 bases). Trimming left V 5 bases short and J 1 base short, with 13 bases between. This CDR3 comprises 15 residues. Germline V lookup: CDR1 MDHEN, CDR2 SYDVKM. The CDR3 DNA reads TGTGCCAGCAGTCTCGTAGTGGGAGGCACAGATACGCAGTATTTT. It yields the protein CASSLVVGGTDTQYF.

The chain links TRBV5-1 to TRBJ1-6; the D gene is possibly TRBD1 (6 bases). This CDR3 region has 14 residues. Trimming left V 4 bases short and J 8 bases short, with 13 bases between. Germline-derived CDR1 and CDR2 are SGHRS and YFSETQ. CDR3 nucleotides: TGCGCCAGCAGCCTGCAGGGGTTGGATTCACCCCTCCACTTT. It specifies CASSLQGLDSPLHF.

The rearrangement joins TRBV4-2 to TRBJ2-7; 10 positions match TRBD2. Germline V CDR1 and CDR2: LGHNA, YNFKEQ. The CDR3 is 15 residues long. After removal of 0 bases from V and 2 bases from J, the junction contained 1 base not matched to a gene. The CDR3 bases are TGTGCCAGCAGCCAAGAGCTAGCGGGGGCCTACGAGCAGTACTTC. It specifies CASSQELAGAYEQYF.

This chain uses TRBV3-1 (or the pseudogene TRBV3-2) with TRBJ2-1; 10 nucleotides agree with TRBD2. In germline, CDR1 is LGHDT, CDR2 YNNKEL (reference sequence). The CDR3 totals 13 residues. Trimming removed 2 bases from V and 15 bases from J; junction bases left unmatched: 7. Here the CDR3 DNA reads TGTGCCAGCAGCCAACGGCTAGCGGGAGTCGGGTTCTTC. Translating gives CASSQRLAGVGFF.

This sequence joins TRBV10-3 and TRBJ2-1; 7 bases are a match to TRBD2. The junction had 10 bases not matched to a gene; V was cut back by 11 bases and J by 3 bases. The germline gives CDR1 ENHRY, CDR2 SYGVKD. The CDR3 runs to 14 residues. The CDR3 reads CAATFGGNYNEQFF. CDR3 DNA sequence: TGTGCCGCCACATTCGGGGGGAACTACAATGAGCAGTTCTTC.